The clone carrying this T cell receptor beta chain was seen at least ten times. Its target is unknown. This entry comes from a study of identical twins. TCRdb re-derived calls from the 5' RACE reads in MiXCR, one entry per CDR3 protein. The sample has approximately 470,000 distinct CDR3 sequences, approximately 15% seen once; the top ten hold 0.4% to 0.55%. V lost 1 base and J lost 9, with 5 bases in between. CDR1 is SGHRS, CDR2 YFSETQ, per germline. This CDR3 has 11 amino acids. General study points: For zero-insertion analyses, partial confounding could come from invariant MAIT and iNKT cells. The study found weaker excess twin sharing in beta out-of-frame sequences. Within twin pairs, the out-of-frame alpha sequences they shared showed excess low generation probability.

The same sample was also used in a study of yellow fever vaccine responses in identical twins.

The sequence was collected from a woman aged 18-29 years in good health. The rearrangement links TRBV5-1 to TRBJ2-1; D remains unclear. The material sequenced was CD4+ T cells sorted from blood. CDR3 DNA sequence: TGCGCCAGCAGCTTGAACGGTGAGCAGTTCTTC. Translating it yields CASSLNGEQFF.